This paragraph reports one T cell receptor (beta chain). After removal of 6 bases from V and 1 base from J, the junction contained 4 bases not matched to a gene. CDR3 size: 13 residues. Germline V gene sequence: CDR1 SQVTM, CDR2 ANQGSEA. The sample is drawn from a study of blood T cell repertoires in COVID-19. Cohorts were determined from participant-reported clinical history. Sequencing used immunoSEQ multiplex PCR; TCRdb keeps in-frame clones, though not all of them. The sample has fewer than 350,000 clones, roughly 85% seen once. Sequenced input: PBMCs or T cells enriched from blood (not recorded which). This receptor was obtained from a woman aged 50 to 60 who had recovered from COVID-19. This sequence joins TRBV29-1 and TRBJ1-1; TRBD1 matches at 8 bases. The CDR3 spells CSVCDRGNTEAFF. The CDR3 DNA sequence: TGCAGCGTCTGTGACAGGGGGAACACTGAAGCTTTCTTT.